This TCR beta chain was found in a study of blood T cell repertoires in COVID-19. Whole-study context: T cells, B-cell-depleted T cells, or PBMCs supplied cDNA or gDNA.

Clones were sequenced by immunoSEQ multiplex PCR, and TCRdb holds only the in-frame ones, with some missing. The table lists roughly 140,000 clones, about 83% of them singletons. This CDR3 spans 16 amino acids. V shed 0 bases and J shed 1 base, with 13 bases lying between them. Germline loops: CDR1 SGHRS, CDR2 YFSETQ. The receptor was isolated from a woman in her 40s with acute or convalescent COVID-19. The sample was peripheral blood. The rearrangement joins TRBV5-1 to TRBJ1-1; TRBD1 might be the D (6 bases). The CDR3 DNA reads TGCGCCAGCAGCTTGGCCGGACAGAGCCCGAACACTGAAGCTTTCTTT. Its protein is CASSLAGQSPNTEAFF.